This TCR beta chain originates from a study of technical replicates of blood from a handful of donors. The CDR3 has 15 amino acids. The V gene end was trimmed by 8 bases and the J gene end by 5 bases; junction bases not matched to a gene: 12. Germline-derived CDR1 and CDR2 are MNHEY and SVGAGI. This table comes from immunoSEQ multiplex PCR, and its TCRdb copy is limited to in-frame clones, with some not included. The data show tens of thousands of clones, 85% to 95% seen once. The source of this sequence is a human donor in good health. Some clones in this sample may be carry-over from other donors' samples. Source material: PBMCs. This sequence joins TRBV6-5 and TRBJ2-3; 8 bases line up with TRBD2. This chain's CDR3 is CASERSGGAGDTQYF. The DNA of the CDR3 is TGTGCCAGCGAACGATCCGGGGGGGCCGGAGATACGCAGTATTTT.